These T cell receptor beta chains were read from a single sample in a study of blood T cell repertoires in COVID-19. Using immunoSEQ multiplex PCR, the repertoire was profiled, and TCRdb retains in-frame clones only, with some absent. This repertoire shows fewer than 130,000 clones, approximately 79% found once; its top ten account for under 25%. Material for sequencing was peripheral blood. These receptors were collected from a man in his 70s with active or convalescent COVID-19. CDR3s leave out the opening cysteine and the closing phenylalanine or tryptophan. Each record gives: J gene, V gene, CDR3 protein.

J gene: TRBJ2-1
V gene: TRBV9
CDR3 protein: ASSNLMTGGLYNEQF

J gene: TRBJ1-1
V gene: TRBV28
CDR3 protein: ASSLWKGANTEAF

J gene: TRBJ1-2
V gene: TRBV24-1
CDR3 protein: ATSDATGGSYGYT

J gene: TRBJ2-3
V gene: TRBV5-8
CDR3 protein: ASSSTPGQGMGTDTQY

J gene: TRBJ1-1
V gene: TRBV18
CDR3 protein: ASSPTQGMNTEAF

J gene: TRBJ2-3
V gene: TRBV9
CDR3 protein: ASSVAPNRGRWTDTQY

J gene: TRBJ2-3
V gene: TRBV18
CDR3 protein: ASSPLQGRTDTQY

J gene: TRBJ1-1
V gene: TRBV5-1
CDR3 protein: ASSLGGRGRMFGTEAF

J gene: TRBJ1-6
V gene: TRBV18
CDR3 protein: ASSPYGRGPYNSPLH

J gene: TRBJ2-1
V gene: TRBV10-1
CDR3 protein: ASSTGNLNEQF

J gene: TRBJ2-2
V gene: TRBV5-4
CDR3 protein: ASSFRGAYAGELF

J gene: TRBJ2-2
V gene: TRBV3-1/TRBV3-2
CDR3 protein: ASSSSGSAAGELF

J gene: TRBJ1-5
V gene: TRBV5-6
CDR3 protein: ASSLSGQGRQPQH

J gene: TRBJ2-7
V gene: TRBV20-1
CDR3 protein: SARQGYEQY

J gene: TRBJ2-3
V gene: TRBV4-1
CDR3 protein: ASSPSGGGADTQY

J gene: TRBJ2-7
V gene: TRBV20-1
CDR3 protein: SASPDRSDEQY

J gene: TRBJ2-6
V gene: TRBV7-9
CDR3 protein: ASSFRQAGANVLT

J gene: TRBJ1-2
V gene: TRBV6-5
CDR3 protein: ASNTPGYAGYT

J gene: TRBJ2-1
V gene: TRBV6-5
CDR3 protein: ASSSSLANSYNEQF

J gene: TRBJ1-2
V gene: TRBV5-1
CDR3 protein: ASSLEAGGAVHVGYT

J gene: TRBJ1-3
V gene: TRBV7-2
CDR3 protein: ASRDYSGGRENTIY

J gene: TRBJ1-6
V gene: TRBV7-9
CDR3 protein: ASSFQGQNSPLH